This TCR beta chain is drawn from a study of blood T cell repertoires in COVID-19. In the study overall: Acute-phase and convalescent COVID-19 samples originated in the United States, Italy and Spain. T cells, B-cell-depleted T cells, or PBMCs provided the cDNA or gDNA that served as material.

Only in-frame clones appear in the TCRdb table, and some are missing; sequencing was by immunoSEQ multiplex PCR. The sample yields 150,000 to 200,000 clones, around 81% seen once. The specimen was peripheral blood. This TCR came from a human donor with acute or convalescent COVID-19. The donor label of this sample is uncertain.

In DNA form, the CDR3 reads TGTGCCAGCAGCCGGGGGACTAGCGGGGGGCAAGAGACCCAGTACTTC. Its protein product is CASSRGTSGGQETQYF. The chain uses TRBV3-1 (or the pseudogene TRBV3-2) and TRBJ2-5; 15 nucleotides align to TRBD2. The germline V gene has CDR1 LGHDT and CDR2 YNNKEL (reference sequence). This CDR3 has 16 residues. With 4 bases clipped from V and 2 bases from J, the junction kept 2 bases outside the gene matches.